Each of the 31 T cell receptor beta chains below was sequenced from the same sample in a study of T cells in Graves' hyperthyroidism and ophthalmopathy. TCR beta CDR3 region amplification was performed from RNA transcripts. Initially, a first-round RT-PCR of the TCR CDR3 employed the HTBI primer set. TCRdb ran MiXCR on the multiplex PCR reads and lists one entry per CDR3 protein. The repertoire consists of a few hundred thousand distinct CDR3 sequences, with roughly 15% occurring once and the leading ten covering roughly 15%. What was sequenced was blood. These receptors were obtained from a woman younger than 30 with Graves' ophthalmopathy.

The chain links TRBV4-1 to TRBJ2-7, with D uncertain. V lost 8 bases and J 0 bases, leaving 17 bases between the germline ends. The CDR3 extends over 15 amino acids. Germline V gives CDR1 MGHRA, CDR2 YSYEKL. The CDR3 protein is CASPPRSGGSYEQYF. CDR3 in DNA: TGCGCCAGCCCCCCTAGGTCCGGCGGCTCCTACGAGCAGTACTTC.

V and J are TRBV3-1 and TRBJ2-3, with 7 nucleotides matching TRBD1. Losses at the gene ends were 2 bases for V and 5 bases for J; bases not matched to a gene: 1. This CDR3 contains 13 residues. The germline gives CDR1 LGHDT, CDR2 YNNKEL (reference sequence). Written as DNA, the CDR3 is TGTGCCAGCAGCCAAAGACAGGGAGATACGCAGTATTTT. Translated: CASSQRQGDTQYF.

This clonotype was counted many times. V gene TRBV5-1 combines with J gene TRBJ2-1; 7 bases agree with TRBD1. The CDR3 covers 13 residues. Germline V gene data show CDR1 as SGHRS and CDR2 as YFSETQ. The J segment lost 6 bases and the V segment lost 3 bases, leaving 3 bases of the junction unmatched. The chain's CDR3 is CASSYSGGNEQFF. The CDR3 nucleotides are TGCGCCAGCAGCTACTCAGGGGGCAATGAGCAGTTCTTC.

V gene TRBV27 combines with J gene TRBJ2-3; 7 nucleotides agree with TRBD1. Germline lookup yields CDR1 MNHEY and CDR2 SMNVEV (reference sequence). V lost 4 bases to trimming and J lost 1 base; unmatched junction nucleotides: 8. This CDR3 comprises 16 residues. The CDR3, as DNA: TGTGCCAGCAGTTCCAGCCGGGACAGTGGCACAGATACGCAGTATTTT. This codes for CASSSSRDSGTDTQYF.

This clonotype was seen ten or more times. The V and J genes are TRBV5-5 and TRBJ1-2, with 7 bases lining up with TRBD1. The V and J ends lost 1 base and 1 base, in that order; junction bases with no gene match: 10. Germline values: CDR1 SGHKS, CDR2 YYEKEE (reference sequence). CDR3 length: 17 amino acids. CDR3 nucleotide sequence: TGTGCCAGCAGCTTGAGCACAGGGGACTTCCTTAACTATGGCTACACCTTC. Translation gives CASSLSTGDFLNYGYTF. Combining the CDR3 with reference TRBV5-5 and TRBJ1-2 gives the whole variable domain DAGVTQSPTHLIKTRGQQVTLRCSPISGHKSVSWYQQVLGQGPQFIFQYYEKEERGRGNFPDRFSARQFPNYSSELNVNALLLGDSALYLCASSLSTGDFLNYGYTFGSGTRLTVV.

This clonotype has ten or more counts. The rearrangement joins TRBV27 to TRBJ2-7; 7 bases fit TRBD1. Germline V CDR1 and CDR2: MNHEY, SMNVEV (reference sequence). This CDR3 has 14 residues. The junction had 10 bases not matched to a gene; V was cut back by 5 bases and J by 6 bases. The CDR3 protein is CASSTTGVFGEQYF. The CDR3 coding sequence is TGTGCCAGCAGTACAACAGGGGTTTTCGGCGAGCAGTACTTC.

This clonotype showed up just a few times. V and J are TRBV5-8 and TRBJ2-1, with 9 nucleotides matching TRBD2. From germline, CDR1 is SGHTS and CDR2 YDEGEE. After removal of 1 base from V and 12 bases from J, the junction contained 11 bases not matched to a gene. The CDR3 loop spans 15 amino acids. The CDR3 loop is CASSLQLAGPSLQFF. In DNA, the CDR3 is TGTGCCAGCAGCTTGCAACTAGCGGGTCCGTCCCTGCAGTTCTTC.

This chain uses TRBV6-4 with TRBJ1-3; a possible D gene is TRBD1 (6 bases). The CDR3 spans 14 residues. From germline, CDR1 is MRHNA and CDR2 SNTAGT. CDR3 nucleotide sequence: TGTGCTGTCAGACCAGGGGCATCAGGAAACACCATATATTTT. Translated: CAVRPGASGNTIYF.

This rearrangement joins TRBV20-1 to TRBJ2-2, with 9 bases lining up with TRBD1. This CDR3 has 17 residues. V was pared by 0 bases and J by 4 bases, with 9 bases of the junction left unmatched. The germline CDR1 and CDR2 sequences are DFQATT and SNEGSKA (reference sequence). CDR3 region: CSARDRWTGATTGELFF. CDR3 nucleotide sequence: TGCAGTGCTAGAGATAGGTGGACAGGGGCCACCACCGGGGAGCTGTTTTTT.

Many counts were recorded for this clonotype. The V call is TRBV30, the J call TRBJ2-1; D possibly corresponds to TRBD1 (6 bases). The germline V and J ends were trimmed by 6 bases and 8 bases, with 23 bases remaining between them. Per germline, CDR1 GTSNPN and CDR2 SVGIG (reference sequence). This CDR3 contains 15 residues. CDR3 coding DNA: TGTGCCTGCAGAAGAGACAGGAAATTGATAGATGAGCAGTTCTTC. Translated: CACRRDRKLIDEQFF. Using reference TRBV30 and TRBJ2-1 for the parts outside the CDR3, the full variable domain is SQTIHQWPATLVQPVGSPLSLECTVEGTSNPNLYWYRQAAGRGLQLLFYSVGIGQISSEVPQNLSASRPQDRQFILSSKKLLLSDSGFYLCACRRDRKLIDEQFFGPGTRLTVL.

This clonotype was counted at least ten times. The chain joins TRBV20-1 to TRBJ2-1; the match to TRBD2 covers 12 bases. J was trimmed by 8 bases and V by 6 bases; bases with no gene match: 8. CDR1 and CDR2 from the germline V gene are DFQATT and SNEGSKA (reference sequence). The CDR3 extends over 14 amino acids. CDR3 nucleotide sequence: TGCAGTGCAGTTACTAGCGGGAGGTTCGATGAGCAGTTCTTC. It is translated as CSAVTSGRFDEQFF.

The chain combines TRBV14 with TRBJ2-7; D remains unclear. The CDR3 is 13 amino acids. V was pared by 1 base and J by 2 bases, with 6 bases between. Germline V gene data show CDR1 as SGHDN and CDR2 as FVKESK. The CDR3 loop reads CASSQVTAYEQYF. CDR3 bases: TGTGCCAGCAGCCAAGTCACGGCCTACGAGCAGTACTTC.

This clonotype was seen ten or more times. This chain joins TRBV28 and TRBJ1-2, with a weak D call TRBD1 (6 bases). Deletions cut 8 bases from V and 1 base from J, with 26 bases between. The CDR3 runs to 18 residues. Germline V lookup: CDR1 MDHEN, CDR2 SYDVKM. CDR3 protein: CASRYPPGGRGYNYGYTF. Here the CDR3 DNA reads TGTGCCAGCCGTTACCCCCCCGGCGGCAGGGGCTATAACTATGGCTACACCTTC.

This clonotype was seen many times. This CDR3 reads CSASPVSYEQYF. CDR3 sequence (DNA): TGCAGTGCTAGCCCGGTATCCTACGAGCAGTACTTC. The chain joins TRBV20-1 to TRBJ2-7; D remains ambiguous. From germline, CDR1 is DFQATT and CDR2 SNEGSKA (reference sequence). Trimming shortened V by 3 bases and J by 1 base, and 7 bases separated the two germline ends. There are 12 residues in the CDR3.

This clonotype was seen a handful of times. This sequence joins TRBV5-1 and TRBJ2-1, with D possibly matching TRBD1 (5 bases). The V gene's germline CDR1 is SGHRS and CDR2 YFSETQ. With 1 base removed from V and 1 base from J, the gap between germline ends came to 9 bases. The CDR3 loop spans 15 amino acids. In DNA form, the CDR3 reads TGCGCCAGCAGCTTGTCAGGGTGGTCCTACAATGAGCAGTTCTTC. Translation: CASSLSGWSYNEQFF. The whole variable domain, remainder taken from reference TRBV5-1 and TRBJ2-1, is KAGVTQTPRYLIKTRGQQVTLSCSPISGHRSVSWYQQTPGQGLQFLFEYFSETQRNKGNFPGRFSGRQFSNSRSEMNVSTLELGDSALYLCASSLSGWSYNEQFFGPGTRLTVL.

Here the CDR3 DNA reads TGTGCCAGCAGCCGCGAGGGGTCCGAATCGAGCTCCTACAATGAGCAGTTCTTC. This sequence encodes CASSREGSESSSYNEQFF. The chain links TRBV4-2 to TRBJ2-1; the D gene could be TRBD1 or TRBD2 (5 bases each). This CDR3 is 18 amino acids long. The V and J ends lost 4 bases and 0 bases respectively, with 19 bases between them. In germline, CDR1 is LGHNA, CDR2 YNFKEQ.

This clonotype was counted a few times. A read error may produce the germline difference seen at one junction end. Here the CDR3 reads CASSLAAGTGDYNEQFF. CDR3 sequence (DNA): TGTGCTAGCAGCTTAGCGGCGGGGACAGGAGATTACAATGAGCAGTTCTTC. J is TRBJ2-1 and V is TRBV7-7; 8 bases match TRBD1. CDR3 length: 17 amino acids. The germline V gene has CDR1 SSHAT and CDR2 FNYEAQ (reference sequence).

This clonotype was seen many times. V is TRBV20-1 and J is TRBJ2-7, with 7 bases aligning to TRBD2. Germline CDR1 and CDR2: DFQATT and SNEGSKA (reference sequence). Trimming removed 3 bases from V and 5 bases from J; junction bases left unmatched: 10. The CDR3 contains 14 residues. CDR3 nucleotides: TGCAGTGCTAGGGTTTGGGGAGGGGACCACGAGCAGTACTTC. It yields the protein CSARVWGGDHEQYF.

This clonotype was counted at least ten times. The chain uses TRBV13 and TRBJ2-5; 9 positions match TRBD1. The CDR3 is 17 residues long. With V trimmed by 5 bases and J by 1 base, 11 bases remained unmatched. The germline gives CDR1 PRHDT, CDR2 FYEKMQ (reference sequence). The CDR3 DNA reads as TGTGCCAGCAGCGAAAGGGGACAGGGTGAGGGCCAAGAGACCCAGTACTTC. Translated: CASSERGQGEGQETQYF.

This clonotype was counted many times. The genes are TRBV7-2 and TRBJ2-7; TRBD1 or TRBD2 may be the D gene (5 bases each). Germline V gene sequence: CDR1 SGHTA, CDR2 FQGNSA. This CDR3 is built from 16 residues. The germline V and J ends were trimmed by 2 bases and 6 bases, with 20 bases remaining between them. The CDR3 DNA sequence: TGTGCCAGCAGCTTACACCCGGGACCCCCTCGAATCGAGCAGTACTTC. Residues: CASSLHPGPPRIEQYF.

The J gene is TRBJ2-7, the V gene TRBV12-3 or TRBV12-4; TRBD1 might be the D (5 bases). With 3 bases removed from V and 4 bases from J, the gap between germline ends came to 10 bases. This CDR3 has 13 amino acids. CDR3 sequence reads: CASSFARGYEQYF. DNA of the CDR3: TGTGCCAGCAGTTTTGCAAGGGGATACGAGCAGTACTTC.

This clonotype was detected ten times or more. J is TRBJ2-7 and V is TRBV27; D unresolved. CDR1 and CDR2 (germline): MNHEY, SMNVEV (reference sequence). There are 18 residues in the CDR3. V was pared by 6 bases and J by 2 bases, with 26 bases between. CDR3 residues: CASSLSRYEPWATYEQYF. CDR3 DNA sequence: TGTGCCAGCAGCTTAAGCCGATACGAACCCTGGGCCACCTACGAGCAGTACTTC.

The chain carries TRBV4-1 and TRBJ2-7; 9 nucleotides line up with TRBD2. The junction had 7 bases not matched to a gene; V was cut back by 2 bases and J by 2 bases. Per the germline V gene, CDR1 is MGHRA and CDR2 is YSYEKL. The CDR3 length is 16 residues. The CDR3 here is CASSQLRLAATYEQYF. The CDR3 nucleotides read TGCGCCAGCAGCCAACTCCGACTAGCGGCTACCTACGAGCAGTACTTC.

This clonotype has a count of ten or more. This rearrangement joins TRBV7-8 to TRBJ2-1, with D perhaps being TRBD1 or TRBD2 (5 bases each). V was clipped by 0 bases and J by 4 bases, with 10 bases between them. The CDR3 sequence is 15 residues long. CDR1 is SGHVS and CDR2 is FQNEAQ in the germline V gene. This CDR3 reads CASSLAGDLYNEQFF. Written as DNA, the CDR3 is TGTGCCAGCAGCTTAGCCGGGGACCTTTACAATGAGCAGTTCTTC. Using reference TRBV7-8 and TRBJ2-1 for the parts outside the CDR3, the full variable domain is GAGVSQSPRYKVAKRGQDVALRCDPISGHVSLFWYQQALGQGPEFLTYFQNEAQLDKSGLPSDRFFAERPEGSVSTLKIQRTQQEDSAVYLCASSLAGDLYNEQFFGPGTRLTVL.

Remarks on this clonotype: With a much larger clone just one base away, this may be a read error. The chain combines TRBV6-1 with TRBJ1-1; possible D gene TRBD1, 5 bases. The V gene's germline CDR1 is MNHNS and CDR2 SASEGT. With 7 bases removed from V and 9 bases from J, the gap between germline ends came to 18 bases. The CDR3 length is 13 residues. CDR3 amino acids: CASIFHQGTKAFF. The CDR3 bases are TGTGCCAGCATCTTTCATCAGGGTACTAAAGCTTTCTTT.

This clonotype was observed at least ten times. CDR3 nucleotide sequence: TGTGCCAGCAGCGGCAGGGGGCGCGGTGGAAACACCATATATTTT. Amino acid sequence: CASSGRGRGGNTIYF. V gene TRBV27 combines with J gene TRBJ1-3; 8 bases are a match to TRBD1. The V gene end was trimmed by 6 bases and the J gene end by 3 bases; junction bases not matched to a gene: 7. The CDR3 covers 15 residues. CDR1 MNHEY and CDR2 SMNVEV come from the germline V gene (reference sequence).

In its sample, this clonotype was seen a few times. A much larger clone differs from this one at a single base, so this may be a read error. The gene calls are TRBV20-1 and TRBJ2-5, with TRBD1 matching 9 bases. The germline gives CDR1 DFQATT, CDR2 SNEGSKA (reference sequence). This CDR3 has 13 residues. The CDR3 spells CGARETGGETQYF. Written as DNA, the CDR3 is TGCGGTGCTAGAGAGACAGGGGGTGAGACCCAGTACTTC.

This clonotype was counted ten times or more. V is TRBV30 and J is TRBJ2-2; D is uncertain. Trimming stripped 0 bases from V and 5 bases from J, with 10 bases between. This CDR3 contains 14 residues. CDR1 is GTSNPN and CDR2 is SVGIG in the germline V gene (reference sequence). The CDR3 loop is CAWSVGSWTGELFF. For the CDR3, the DNA is TGTGCCTGGAGTGTAGGCAGCTGGACCGGGGAGCTGTTTTTT.

The table lists this clonotype with many counts. The chain couples TRBV7-2 to TRBJ1-2; a possible D gene is TRBD1 (5 bases). Per the germline V gene, CDR1 is SGHTA and CDR2 is FQGNSA. The CDR3 contains 13 residues. V was cut by 5 bases and J by 4 bases, with 11 bases left in between. The CDR3 DNA sequence: TGTGCCAGCAGCCCCGGACAAATCTATGGCTACACCTTC. Its translation: CASSPGQIYGYTF.

There are many counts of this clonotype. CDR3: CASSDSGVWSNEQFF. In nucleotides, the CDR3 is TGTGCCAGCAGTGATTCAGGGGTATGGAGCAATGAGCAGTTCTTC. The J gene is TRBJ2-1, the V gene TRBV6-1, with a possible D match to TRBD1 (6 bases). Trimming took 3 bases from V and 6 from J, leaving 15 bases between them. There are 15 residues in the CDR3. Germline V gene lookup returns CDR1 MNHNS and CDR2 SASEGT.

This clonotype came up a few times. A much larger clonotype is one base distant, so this may be a read error. V is TRBV19 and J is TRBJ1-5; D is unclear. The germline CDR1 and CDR2 sequences are LNHDA and SQIVND (reference sequence). The CDR3 has 15 amino acids. Trimming took off 9 bases at V and 5 bases at J, with 20 bases between the two ends. The CDR3 spells CASSPATEIDQPQHF. In nucleotides, the CDR3 is TGTGCCAGCAGTCCCGCAACAGAAATCGATCAGCCCCAGCATTTT.